The clone carrying this T cell receptor (beta chain) appeared many times. Its target is not known. As the method for making TCR beta libraries, quantitative 5'-RACE with molecular barcodes was used. TCRdb re-derived calls from the 5' RACE reads in MiXCR, one entry per CDR3 protein. This sample has under 300,000 distinct CDR3 sequences; 18% occur once, and the top ten carry approximately 32%. This record comes from a study of CD8 T cells in ankylosing spondylitis. Study-level findings and limits: A motif of several highly homologous TCR beta variants was seen as apparently characteristic of ankylosing spondylitis blood. Earlier studies detected some motif variants in reactive arthritis synovial fluid and blood.

The CDR3 consists of 13 residues. V was cut by 2 bases and J by 3 bases, with 5 bases left in between. Germline V gene data show CDR1 as SGHKS and CDR2 as YYEKEE (reference sequence). The rearrangement links TRBV5-5 to TRBJ1-4, with D unresolved. Sequencing input: blood, either unsorted or a sorted T cell fraction (not recorded which). This clonotype was sampled from a male donor with ankylosing spondylitis or in good health (not recorded which). CDR3 sequence reads: CASSFRPNEKLFF. CDR3 DNA sequence: TGTGCCAGCAGCTTCAGGCCTAATGAAAAACTGTTTTTT.